This T cell receptor (beta chain) was observed in a study of CD4 T cell repertoires in COVID-19. Whole-study results and caveats: SARS-CoV and/or HKU1 spike cultures shared between about 6.5 and 25% of SARS-CoV-2 clonotypes.

This clone was seen a few times. Its specificity is unknown. Here immunoSEQ multiplex PCR was the method, and the copy in TCRdb shows in-frame clones only, minus some. The data contain 510 or so clones, around 20% of them singletons. The germline CDR1 and CDR2 sequences are SGHNT and YYREEE (reference sequence). The ends were cut back, 0 bases at V and 2 bases at J, with 5 bases in the middle. The CDR3 loop spans 14 amino acids. The sequencing used memory CD4+ T cells, cultured in vitro, collected after recovery from COVID-19. The sequence was collected from a human donor who had COVID-19. The gene calls are TRBV5-4 and TRBJ2-2; unclear D gene. DNA for the CDR3: TGTGCCAGCAGCTTGGGACAAAACACCGGGGAGCTGTTTTTT. Residues: CASSLGQNTGELFF.